These T cell receptor beta chains were read from a single sample in a study of neurological immune-mediated disorders. TCRdb reanalysed the 5' RACE reads using MiXCR and keeps one entry per CDR3 protein. The repertoire holds roughly 49,000 distinct CDR3 sequences, roughly 13% seen once, with 4.5% to 5.5% in the top ten. The sequenced material came from PBMCs. Every receptor here comes from a male donor with HTLV-1-associated myelopathy (HAM/TSP). The conserved cysteine and the conserved F or W are not part of the CDR3 here. Expanded clones get a size class; other rows say once, few or many, or leave the size out.

cdr3_length: 10; v_call: TRBV11-3; clone_size: many; j_call: TRBJ2-3; cdr3_aa: ASTGDGTTQY
cdr3_length: 10; v_call: TRBV12-3/TRBV12-4; clone_size: NA; j_call: TRBJ2-7; cdr3_aa: ASSISVYEQY
cdr3_length: 13; v_call: TRBV5-1; clone_size: many; j_call: TRBJ1-1; cdr3_aa: ASSTAGTANTEAF
cdr3_length: 13; v_call: TRBV5-6; clone_size: NA; j_call: TRBJ1-4; cdr3_aa: ASSTLRGQRGKLF
cdr3_length: 14; v_call: TRBV7-8; clone_size: many; j_call: TRBJ1-1; cdr3_aa: ASNLGVGAGNTEAF
cdr3_length: 13; v_call: TRBV20-1; clone_size: many; j_call: TRBJ2-1; cdr3_aa: SARDSGQIYNEQF
cdr3_length: 14; v_call: TRBV20-1; clone_size: many; j_call: TRBJ2-5; cdr3_aa: SARDTTRGNQETQY
cdr3_length: 13; v_call: TRBV5-4; clone_size: many; j_call: TRBJ2-5; cdr3_aa: ASSLDGTPEETQY
cdr3_length: 13; v_call: TRBV5-5; clone_size: many; j_call: TRBJ2-1; cdr3_aa: ASSLVGGSYNEQF
cdr3_length: 14; v_call: TRBV7-9; clone_size: NA; j_call: TRBJ1-1; cdr3_aa: ASSRIREGTDTEAF
cdr3_length: 14; v_call: TRBV7-6; clone_size: many; j_call: TRBJ1-1; cdr3_aa: ASSLESGGWGTEAF
cdr3_length: 14; v_call: TRBV12-3/TRBV12-4; clone_size: many; j_call: TRBJ2-7; cdr3_aa: ASSILSGRGGGVQY
cdr3_length: 11; v_call: TRBV7-9; clone_size: many; j_call: TRBJ2-6; cdr3_aa: ASSLVGANVLT
cdr3_length: 11; v_call: TRBV20-1; clone_size: many; j_call: TRBJ1-5; cdr3_aa: SAVQDSNQPQH
cdr3_length: 11; v_call: TRBV20-1; clone_size: many; j_call: TRBJ2-5; cdr3_aa: SASYSRLGNQY
cdr3_length: 12; v_call: TRBV5-5; clone_size: NA; j_call: TRBJ2-4; cdr3_aa: ASSVGQGANIQY
cdr3_length: 12; v_call: TRBV10-3; clone_size: many; j_call: TRBJ2-7; cdr3_aa: AISGTGKTNEQY
cdr3_length: 15; v_call: TRBV5-1; clone_size: many; j_call: TRBJ2-3; cdr3_aa: ASSLQGMDSPTDTQY
cdr3_length: 11; v_call: TRBV18; clone_size: many; j_call: TRBJ1-3; cdr3_aa: ASQTDSGNTIY
cdr3_length: 12; v_call: TRBV3-1; clone_size: many; j_call: TRBJ2-3; cdr3_aa: ASSQATGGDTQY
cdr3_length: 13; v_call: TRBV5-1; clone_size: many; j_call: TRBJ2-7; cdr3_aa: ASSSRTSGLYEQY
cdr3_length: 13; v_call: TRBV20-1; clone_size: many; j_call: TRBJ2-7; cdr3_aa: SATATSGGLSEQY
cdr3_length: 11; v_call: TRBV28; clone_size: many; j_call: TRBJ2-7; cdr3_aa: ASSPPAGYEQY
cdr3_length: 12; v_call: TRBV21-1; clone_size: many; j_call: TRBJ1-1; cdr3_aa: ASKPLGVGTEAF
cdr3_length: 13; v_call: TRBV20-1; clone_size: many; j_call: TRBJ1-2; cdr3_aa: SARQSRTGIYGYT
cdr3_length: 14; v_call: TRBV7-8; clone_size: many; j_call: TRBJ2-3; cdr3_aa: ASSLAASLSTDTQY
cdr3_length: 12; v_call: TRBV18; clone_size: NA; j_call: TRBJ1-5; cdr3_aa: ASSPGDGNQPQH
cdr3_length: 15; v_call: TRBV5-1; clone_size: many; j_call: TRBJ2-5; cdr3_aa: ASSLGASGDQGETQY
cdr3_length: 13; v_call: TRBV6-5; clone_size: many; j_call: TRBJ1-6; cdr3_aa: ASSTGTVHNSPLH
cdr3_length: 12; v_call: TRBV25-1; clone_size: many; j_call: TRBJ2-4; cdr3_aa: ASSEFGAKNIQY
cdr3_length: 13; v_call: TRBV7-2; clone_size: many; j_call: TRBJ1-5; cdr3_aa: ASRRDVDSNQPQH
cdr3_length: 13; v_call: TRBV5-1; clone_size: many; j_call: TRBJ1-1; cdr3_aa: ASSLGAGIGTEAF
cdr3_length: 14; v_call: TRBV4-3; clone_size: many; j_call: TRBJ1-1; cdr3_aa: ASSQPIRTGYTEAF
cdr3_length: 14; v_call: TRBV5-6; clone_size: many; j_call: TRBJ2-7; cdr3_aa: ASSLRSDLGSYEQY
cdr3_length: 10; v_call: TRBV6-6; clone_size: many; j_call: TRBJ1-4; cdr3_aa: ATGRVNEKLF
cdr3_length: 14; v_call: TRBV5-6; clone_size: many; j_call: TRBJ2-2; cdr3_aa: ASSLTGAPTTGELF
cdr3_length: 12; v_call: TRBV10-3; clone_size: many; j_call: TRBJ1-2; cdr3_aa: AISESQEISGYT
cdr3_length: 12; v_call: TRBV4-3; clone_size: many; j_call: TRBJ1-4; cdr3_aa: ASSQDRTDEKLF
cdr3_length: 11; v_call: TRBV6-6; clone_size: few; j_call: TRBJ1-2; cdr3_aa: ASSSETNYGYT
cdr3_length: 14; v_call: TRBV2; clone_size: many; j_call: TRBJ2-1; cdr3_aa: ASSYLGGAPYNEQF
cdr3_length: 13; v_call: TRBV10-3; clone_size: many; j_call: TRBJ2-2; cdr3_aa: AISESSEGLGELF
cdr3_length: 14; v_call: TRBV20-1; clone_size: many; j_call: TRBJ2-2; cdr3_aa: SARDRLVAKAGELF